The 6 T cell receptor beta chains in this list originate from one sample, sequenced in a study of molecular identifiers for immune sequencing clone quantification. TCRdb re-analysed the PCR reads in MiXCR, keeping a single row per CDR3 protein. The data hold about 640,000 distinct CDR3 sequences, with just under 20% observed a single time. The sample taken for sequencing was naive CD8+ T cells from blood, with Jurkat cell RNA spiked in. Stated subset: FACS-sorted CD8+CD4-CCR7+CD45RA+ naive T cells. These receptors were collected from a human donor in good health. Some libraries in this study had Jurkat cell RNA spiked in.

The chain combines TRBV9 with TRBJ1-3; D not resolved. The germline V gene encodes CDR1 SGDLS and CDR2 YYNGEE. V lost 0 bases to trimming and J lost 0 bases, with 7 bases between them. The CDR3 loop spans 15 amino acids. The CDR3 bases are TGTGCCAGCAGCGTAGACAGCTTCTCTGGAAACACCATATATTTT. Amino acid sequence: CASSVDSFSGNTIYF.

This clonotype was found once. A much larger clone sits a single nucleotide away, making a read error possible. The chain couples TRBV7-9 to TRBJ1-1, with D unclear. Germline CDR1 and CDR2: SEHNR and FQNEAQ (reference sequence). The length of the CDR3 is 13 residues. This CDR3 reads CASSPPGRTEASF. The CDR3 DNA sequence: TGTGCCAGCAGCCCCCCGGGTAGAACTGAAGCTTCCTTT.

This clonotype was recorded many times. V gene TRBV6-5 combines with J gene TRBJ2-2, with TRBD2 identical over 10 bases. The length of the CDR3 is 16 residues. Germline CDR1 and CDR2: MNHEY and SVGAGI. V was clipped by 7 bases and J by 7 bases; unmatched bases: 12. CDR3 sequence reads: CASKYEREGLFGELFF. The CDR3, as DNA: TGTGCCAGCAAGTACGAGCGGGAGGGCCTTTTCGGGGAGCTGTTTTTT.

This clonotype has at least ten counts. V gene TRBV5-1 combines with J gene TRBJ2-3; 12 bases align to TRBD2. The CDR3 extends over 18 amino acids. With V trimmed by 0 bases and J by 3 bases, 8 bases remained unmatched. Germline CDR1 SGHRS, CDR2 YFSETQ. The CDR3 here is CASSLVLLAGGVTDTQYF. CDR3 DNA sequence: TGCGCCAGCAGCTTGGTTCTCCTAGCGGGAGGGGTAACAGATACGCAGTATTTT.

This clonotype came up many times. The CDR3 loop reads CSVGTGDLSQPQHF. Written as DNA, the CDR3 is TGCAGCGTTGGGACAGGGGATTTGAGTCAGCCCCAGCATTTT. This chain connects TRBV29-1 to TRBJ1-5; 9 nucleotides agree with TRBD1. CDR3 length: 14 amino acids. The V and J ends lost 4 bases and 6 bases, in that order; junction bases with no gene match: 7. Germline values: CDR1 SQVTM, CDR2 ANQGSEA.

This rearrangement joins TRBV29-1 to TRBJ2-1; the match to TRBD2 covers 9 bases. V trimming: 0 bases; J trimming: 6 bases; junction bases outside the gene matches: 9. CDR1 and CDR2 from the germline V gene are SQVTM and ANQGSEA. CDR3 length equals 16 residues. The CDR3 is CSVEDLLAGESNEQFF. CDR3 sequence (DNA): TGCAGCGTTGAAGATTTACTAGCGGGTGAGTCCAATGAGCAGTTCTTC.